One sample yielded the 28 T cell receptor beta chains listed below, sequenced in a study of T-cell reconstitution after alpha-beta-depleted transplantation in children. This sample's TCRbeta library carried unique molecular identifier barcodes. TCRdb passed the PCR reads through MiXCR, listing each CDR3 protein once. The table has about 260,000 distinct CDR3 sequences, under 14% seen once. Sequenced material: peripheral blood, taken 180 days after TCRalphabeta/CD19-depleted stem cell transplant. The origin of the receptors is a male patient aged 2-15 years who had a stem cell transplant for chronic granulomatous disease, so the T cells may come from the graft donor.

This clonotype has at least ten counts. This chain connects TRBV29-1 to TRBJ2-3; weak D call: TRBD2 (6 bases). The V gene lost 3 bases and the J gene lost 3 bases, with 7 bases spanning the gap. CDR1 and CDR2 from the germline V gene are SQVTM and ANQGSEA. This CDR3 has 12 amino acids. The CDR3 coding sequence is TGCAGCGTTGAGGAGGGGACAGATACGCAGTATTTT. This translates into CSVEEGTDTQYF.

In its sample, this clonotype was seen many times. V gene TRBV28 combines with J gene TRBJ2-3; D remains ambiguous. Germline CDR1 is MDHEN and CDR2 is SYDVKM. This CDR3 has 14 residues. With 2 bases removed from V and 0 bases from J, the gap between germline ends came to 6 bases. The CDR3 DNA reads as TGTGCCAGCAGTTTAATATCTAGCACAGATACGCAGTATTTT. This gives the protein CASSLISSTDTQYF.

This clonotype was seen repeatedly, ten times or more. The rearrangement uses TRBV7-8 and TRBJ1-4; D is ambiguous. The CDR3 extends over 15 amino acids. Trimming cost V 5 bases and J 0 bases, with 10 bases left between them. CDR1 and CDR2 (germline): SGHVS, FQNEAQ. CDR3 nucleotide sequence: TGTGCCAGCAGCCCCAGATTCGCAACTAATGAAAAACTGTTTTTT. Its protein product is CASSPRFATNEKLFF.

This clonotype was counted at least ten times. The chain joins TRBV4-2 to TRBJ2-3; 9 nucleotides match TRBD1. V gave up 0 bases and J gave up 0 bases; unmatched junction bases: 4. CDR1 LGHNA and CDR2 YNFKEQ come from the germline V gene. CDR3 size: 17 residues. CDR3: CASSQEGQGPSTDTQYF. For the CDR3, the DNA is TGTGCCAGCAGCCAAGAGGGACAGGGCCCTAGCACAGATACGCAGTATTTT.

This clonotype was picked up a small number of times. J is TRBJ2-1 and V is TRBV11-3, with 7 bases lining up with TRBD2. The germline V gene has CDR1 SGHNT and CDR2 YENEEA. This CDR3 comprises 15 residues. V trimming: 1 base; J trimming: 7 bases; junction bases outside the gene matches: 7. The CDR3 bases are TGTGCCAGCAGCTTAGCTCGCGGGAGTGTAAATGAGCAGTTCTTC. This encodes CASSLARGSVNEQFF.

Ten or more counts support this clonotype. The CDR3, as DNA: TGCGCCAGCAGCTTGTTAGGGTCAGTCTATGGCTACACCTTC. This sequence encodes CASSLLGSVYGYTF. The chain employs TRBV5-1 and TRBJ1-2, with unresolved D. Germline V gives CDR1 SGHRS, CDR2 YFSETQ. V was shortened by 1 base and J by 4 bases, with 11 bases between the two germline ends. This CDR3 is 14 amino acids long.

This clonotype has a count of ten or more. The V call is TRBV20-1, the J call TRBJ2-3; D is perhaps TRBD1 (6 bases). CDR3 length: 15 amino acids. Germline V CDR1 and CDR2: DFQATT, SNEGSKA (reference sequence). V was cut by 6 bases and J by 3 bases, with 19 bases left in between. The CDR3 region is CSAPPGQLPTDTQYF. CDR3 DNA: TGCAGTGCACCACCCGGACAGTTACCTACAGATACGCAGTATTTT.

The sample holds many counts of this clonotype. The chain has TRBV29-1 and TRBJ2-4, with D uncertain. V lost 4 bases to trimming and J lost 2 bases, with 9 bases between them. The germline V gene encodes CDR1 SQVTM and CDR2 ANQGSEA. This CDR3 comprises 13 residues. This CDR3 reads CSVVKGTKNIQYF. CDR3 nucleotide sequence: TGCAGCGTTGTGAAGGGAACCAAAAACATTCAGTACTTC.

This clonotype was counted a few times. This chain links TRBV28 with TRBJ2-7; TRBD1 matches at 8 bases. V gave up 5 bases and J gave up 7 bases; unmatched junction bases: 13. CDR1 is MDHEN, CDR2 SYDVKM, per germline. The CDR3 has 15 residues. The CDR3 sequence is CASSGTGTGGGEQYF. The DNA for the CDR3 is TGTGCCAGCAGTGGGACCGGGACAGGCGGAGGAGAGCAGTACTTC.

In this sample, this clonotype turned up many times. CDR3 loop: CASSLGGTGPYNEQFF. CDR3 DNA: TGCGCCAGCAGCTTGGGGGGGACAGGGCCATACAATGAGCAGTTCTTC. The chain has TRBV5-1 and TRBJ2-1; the match to TRBD1 covers 9 bases. The CDR3 runs to 16 residues. Germline V gene lookup returns CDR1 SGHRS and CDR2 YFSETQ. V lost 0 bases to trimming and J lost 4 bases; unmatched junction nucleotides: 5.

The table lists this clonotype with many counts. The chain carries TRBV29-1 and TRBJ2-4; a weak D match, TRBD1 (5 bases). V was cut by 4 bases and J by 1 base, with 8 bases left in between. The CDR3 is 13 amino acids. From germline, CDR1 is SQVTM and CDR2 ANQGSEA. The CDR3: CSVVRQAKNIQYF. CDR3 nucleotides: TGCAGCGTTGTGAGACAGGCCAAAAACATTCAGTACTTC.

This clonotype was observed a single time. V gene TRBV18 combines with J gene TRBJ2-3, with 7 bases aligning to TRBD2. CDR1 is KGHSH, CDR2 LQKENI, per germline. This CDR3 has 15 residues. V was pared by 6 bases and J by 1 base, with 7 bases of the junction left unmatched. The CDR3 here is CASSPGTIRTDTQYF. CDR3 DNA sequence: TGTGCCAGCTCCCCCGGGACTATACGCACAGATACGCAGTATTTT.

V usage is TRBV4-2 and J usage is TRBJ1-5; D ambiguous. The CDR3 has 17 residues. Deletions cut 4 bases from V and 7 bases from J, with 23 bases between. Per the germline V gene, CDR1 is LGHNA and CDR2 is YNFKEQ. The CDR3: CASSPGLAGSLGQPQHF. The CDR3 nucleotides read TGTGCCAGCAGCCCTGGGCTCGCCGGGAGTCTCGGGCAGCCCCAGCATTTT.

This clonotype has more than one count but fewer than ten. The chain links TRBV11-2 to TRBJ1-2, with D perhaps TRBD1 (5 bases). Looked up from germline, CDR1 is SGHAT and CDR2 is FQNNGV. The V end lost 1 base, the J end lost 5 bases, and 20 bases lay between the germline ends. This CDR3 is 17 amino acids long. The DNA for the CDR3 is TGTGCCAGCAGCTTAGTTGGGACCTCGGTATCGGTATATGGCTACACCTTC. This encodes CASSLVGTSVSVYGYTF.

This clonotype was seen at least ten times. The rearrangement uses TRBV12-3 or TRBV12-4 and TRBJ2-2, with a possible D match to TRBD1 (6 bases). This CDR3 is 16 amino acids long. Trimming left V 7 bases short and J 4 bases short, with 19 bases between. CDR3 coding DNA: TGTGCCAGCACCCCCAGGGGCAGTTGGGGCACCGGGGAGCTGTTTTTT. Translated: CASTPRGSWGTGELFF.

This clonotype was observed a few times. The rearrangement uses TRBV7-9 and TRBJ2-1; tentative D call: TRBD2 (6 bases). The CDR3 consists of 15 residues. V dropped 6 bases and J dropped 3 bases, with 15 bases sitting between them. Germline V gives CDR1 SEHNR, CDR2 FQNEAQ (reference sequence). The CDR3 loop is CASSPGLHFYNEQFF. As DNA, the CDR3 is TGTGCCAGCAGTCCGGGACTCCACTTCTACAATGAGCAGTTCTTC.

There are many counts of this clonotype. The chain has TRBV18 and TRBJ1-3; D gene ambiguous. This CDR3 comprises 17 residues. V dropped 5 bases and J dropped 2 bases, with 19 bases sitting between them. From germline, CDR1 is KGHSH and CDR2 LQKENI. CDR3 sequence: CASSTLPALGPGNTIYF. The CDR3 bases are TGTGCCAGCTCAACGCTACCGGCCCTCGGACCTGGAAACACCATATATTTT.

This clonotype came up many times. The V call is TRBV19, the J call TRBJ2-7, with D possibly being TRBD1 (5 bases). CDR3 length: 15 residues. V lost 3 bases, J lost 2 bases, and 14 bases lay in between. Germline V CDR1 and CDR2: LNHDA, SQIVND (reference sequence). For the CDR3, the DNA is TGTGCCAGTAGTATCTGGCAGGGCCCAACCTACGAGCAGTACTTC. Translated, it gives CASSIWQGPTYEQYF. The entire variable domain, with the rest obtained from reference TRBV19 and TRBJ2-7, is as follows: DGGITQSPKYLFRKEGQNVTLSCEQNLNHDAMYWYRQDPGQGLRLIYYSQIVNDFQKGDIAEGYSVSREKKESFPLTVTSAQKNPTAFYLCASSIWQGPTYEQYFGPGTRLTVT.

This clonotype was counted ten times or more. V usage is TRBV20-1 and J usage is TRBJ2-5; no definite D call. The germline CDR1 and CDR2 sequences are DFQATT and SNEGSKA (reference sequence). Trimming cost V 3 bases and J 4 bases, with 9 bases left between them. The CDR3 extends over 12 amino acids. The CDR3 nucleotides are TGCAGTGCTAGTATTGGGCGAGAGACCCAGTACTTC. Translated, it gives CSASIGRETQYF.

This clonotype has a count of ten or more. CDR3 loop: CATPGVKPYEQYF. In DNA, the CDR3 is TGTGCCACCCCAGGGGTTAAACCCTACGAGCAGTACTTC. V gene TRBV24-1 combines with J gene TRBJ2-7; D might be TRBD1 (6 bases). Trimming took 9 bases from V and 2 from J, leaving 13 bases between them. Germline CDR1 reads KGHDR; CDR2 reads SFDVKD. This CDR3 contains 13 residues.

This clonotype was recorded many times. The chain is built from TRBV12-3 or TRBV12-4 and TRBJ2-2; no definite D call. V was pared by 5 bases and J by 6 bases, with 10 bases between. The CDR3 loop spans 13 amino acids. CDR3 sequence (DNA): TGTGCCAGCAGTCTCTTAGAGGCCGGGGAGCTGTTTTTT. This encodes CASSLLEAGELFF.

This clonotype has only one observation. A much larger clone is a single base away; this may be a read error. The V call is TRBV7-6, the J call TRBJ2-6; the D gene could be TRBD1 or TRBD2 (5 bases each). The CDR3 extends over 14 amino acids. Germline CDR1 SGHVS, CDR2 FNYEAQ. The CDR3 reads CASSRPSGGNVLTF. The CDR3 DNA is TGTGCCAGCAGCAGACCCTCTGGGGGCAACGTCCTGACTTTC.

In this sample, this clonotype turned up many times. The chain carries TRBV5-1 and TRBJ2-3; D is uncertain. The CDR3 covers 13 residues. Germline values: CDR1 SGHRS, CDR2 YFSETQ. The V and J ends lost 0 bases and 6 bases respectively, with 8 bases between them. Here the CDR3 DNA reads TGCGCCAGCAGCTTGGCCGTAGGCGATACGCAGTATTTT. This translates into CASSLAVGDTQYF.

This clonotype was seen at least ten times. V and J are TRBV29-1 and TRBJ2-1, with a weak D call TRBD1 (6 bases). Trimming left V 4 bases short and J 4 bases short, with 8 bases between. CDR3 length equals 12 residues. CDR1 SQVTM and CDR2 ANQGSEA come from the germline V gene. CDR3 DNA: TGCAGCGTTGGGACAGCTTACAATGAGCAGTTCTTC. Translation gives CSVGTAYNEQFF.

This clonotype was recorded at least ten times. The chain links TRBV4-3 to TRBJ2-3; 11 bases line up with TRBD2. The CDR3 spans 15 residues. Per the germline V gene, CDR1 is LGHNA and CDR2 is YSLEER. The ends lost 3 bases at V and 5 bases at J; junction bases unmatched: 4. CDR3 in amino acids: CASSHTSGGLDTQYF. DNA for the CDR3: TGCGCCAGCAGCCATACTAGCGGGGGATTAGATACGCAGTATTTT.

This clonotype was found a few times. V gene TRBV14 combines with J gene TRBJ2-1; D remains ambiguous. This CDR3 comprises 16 residues. The germline V gene encodes CDR1 SGHDN and CDR2 FVKESK. Trimming stripped 4 bases from V and 0 bases from J, with 13 bases between. The CDR3 region is CASSLRTWSSYNEQFF. In DNA, the CDR3 is TGTGCCAGCAGCCTCCGGACCTGGAGCTCCTACAATGAGCAGTTCTTC. The complete variable domain, with remaining parts taken from reference TRBV14 and TRBJ2-1, reads EAGVTQFPSHSVIEKGQTVTLRCDPISGHDNLYWYRRVMGKEIKFLLHFVKESKQDESGMPNNRFLAERTGGTYSTLKVQPAELEDSGVYFCASSLRTWSSYNEQFFGPGTRLTVL.

The rearrangement uses TRBV7-2 and TRBJ1-2; 7 bases line up with TRBD1. Losses at the gene ends were 5 bases for V and 5 bases for J; bases not matched to a gene: 8. This CDR3 spans 14 amino acids. CDR1 and CDR2 (germline): SGHTA, FQGNSA. The CDR3 is CASSVNRGFYGYTF. The CDR3 DNA sequence: TGTGCCAGCAGCGTAAACAGGGGTTTTTATGGCTACACCTTC.

This clonotype was counted a few times. The rearrangement uses TRBV20-1 and TRBJ2-3, with 7 bases aligning to TRBD1. V shed 3 bases, J shed 4 bases, and the junction held 4 bases outside the gene matches. The length of the CDR3 is 13 residues. From germline, CDR1 is DFQATT and CDR2 SNEGSKA (reference sequence). The CDR3 sequence is CSARKQGADTQYF. The DNA for the CDR3 is TGCAGTGCTAGGAAGCAGGGGGCAGATACGCAGTATTTT.